This T cell receptor beta chain was observed in a study of T cell clones after liver transplantation (dated by TCRdb to between 2018 and 2020). Study-wide context: The samples were obtained from ITN030ST, a randomized trial that attempted immunosuppression withdrawal within 2 years after liver transplantation. Tolerance was defined as complete withdrawal of immunosuppression for at least one year without a rise in liver enzymes beyond twice the upper limit of normal. The subjects received no induction therapy and were kept on standard immunosuppression until randomization at 12-24 months post-transplant. The study cohort included 8 liver transplant recipients, of whom 3 were classified as tolerant and 5 as non-tolerant. As an antigen-independent comparator for the donor-reactive sequences, third party-reactive TCRbeta sequences from pre-transplant MLRs were identified as well. Donor-reactive T cell clones were identified by TCRbeta sequencing following a pre-transplant mixed lymphocyte reaction and were subsequently tracked in post-transplant blood. Of the eight recipients, a few were HCV-positive, while the remaining recipients had been transplanted for non-autoimmune, non-viral indications. Blood samples were collected pre-transplant, then pre-randomization ahead of withdrawal, and finally post-randomization once withdrawal had either been completed or failed. The paper's findings and limits, for the study overall: Because of small, heterogeneous patient numbers and non-standardized post-transplant time points, the conclusions were only preliminary. Donor-reactive sequences decreased more than third party-reactive sequences, which suggests partial antigen-specific deletion that was not related to withdrawal success. When repertoire turnover was accounted for, significantly reduced detection of donor-reactive sequences was found in 7 of 8 subjects for CD4 and in 8 of 8 subjects for CD8. Without allograft tissue specimens, donor-reactive T cells may have migrated into the graft rather than being deleted. In most of the 8 subjects, circulating donor-reactive CD4 TCRbeta sequences decreased significantly after transplant, regardless of tolerance or HCV status. In two subjects, low numbers of available donor cells limited the measurable donor-reactive repertoire.

Unstimulated PBMCs, after thawing, were stained for CD3, CD4 and CD8 and then FACS-sorted into CD3+CD4+ and CD3+CD8+ populations. Each of the 8 studied subjects was randomized to immunosuppression withdrawal. The Qiagen DNeasy Blood and Tissue Kit was used for genomic DNA isolation. A remark on this clone: Its antigen remains undetermined. No quality values exist for individual bases; no much larger clone is one base distant.

High-throughput TCRbeta CDR3 sequencing of frozen genomic DNA was performed by immunoSEQ, including PCR amplification, mapping, bias correction and internal controls. In the original analysis: Productive rearrangements were retained, and unique TCRbeta sequences were defined by the CDR3 nucleotide sequence together with the V and J gene. A sequence counted as donor-reactive only if the sequence showed at least 5-fold expansion in CFSE-low cells compared with unstimulated pre-transplant cells and had a frequency of at least 0.01%. To ensure at least 90% detection power, minimum frequency thresholds were set for each subject based on that subject's lowest-template unstimulated sample. Jensen-Shannon divergence between the top 1000 TCRbeta sequences after and before transplant was used to measure repertoire turnover. Changes in detection of donor-reactive sequences were assessed with two-sided Fisher's exact tests. As stored in TCRdb, this immuneACCESS dataset retains in-frame rearrangements with V and J assigned. A fraction of the clones does not appear; measured against another copy, unresolved V genes explain less than half of the discrepancy, and the remainder lacks a known reason. The V and J calls and clone size come from that table; D and trimming were worked out from the DNA. The sample yields under 150,000 clones; about nine tenths were counted once. The top ten clones comprise 0.65% to 0.95% of the sample.

For CDR1 and CDR2, the germline V gene lists MNHNS and SASEGT. Trimming accounts for 7 bases at V and 8 bases at J, while the number of junction bases matched to no gene is 11. The CDR3 spans 14 residues, from the cysteine through the phenylalanine. Only CDR3 DNA is held: 42 bases, read in frame from base 1. This clonotype originated in a human patient who received a liver transplant. Some T cells may derive from the graft donor when a transplant has been performed. The V gene is TRBV6-1 and the J gene is TRBJ2-3; TRBD2 lines up with 8 middle nucleotides. The material was CD4+ T cells from blood, obtained 12 months after liver transplant. The DNA sequence is as follows: TGTGCCAGCAACTTGCCGGGAGGGCCGGGTACGCAGTATTTT. Its amino acids are CASNLPGGPGTQYF.